The next 2 T cell receptor beta chains were all read from a single sample in a study of blood T cells in healthy people across ages. Sample-barcoded 5' priming and a J-beta primer mix drove a second PCR of about 6 to 12 cycles. TCRdb called the 5' RACE reads again in MiXCR, with one record for every CDR3 protein. The repertoire holds about 1.8 million distinct CDR3 sequences, with less than 50% as singletons. Source material: blood. Source of these receptors: a woman in her 40s in good health.

The chain links TRBV9 to TRBJ2-3; weak D call: TRBD1 (6 bases). V gave up 7 bases and J gave up 0 bases, with 9 bases separating them. CDR1 is SGDLS and CDR2 is YYNGEE in the germline V gene. The CDR3 loop spans 13 amino acids. Here the CDR3 DNA reads TGTGCCAGCGGGGGCCCCAGCACAGATACGCAGTATTTT. Translated: CASGGPSTDTQYF.

This clonotype was observed a single time. The chain combines TRBV7-9 with TRBJ2-5; D is possibly TRBD1 (6 bases). The V and J ends lost 1 base and 11 bases respectively, with 17 bases between them. Germline V gene data show CDR1 as SEHNR and CDR2 as FQNEAQ (reference sequence). This CDR3 spans 14 amino acids. Here the CDR3 DNA reads TGTGCCAGCAGCTTAGACTTCTCCAGGGGCGGGCAGTACTTC. Translated: CASSLDFSRGGQYF.